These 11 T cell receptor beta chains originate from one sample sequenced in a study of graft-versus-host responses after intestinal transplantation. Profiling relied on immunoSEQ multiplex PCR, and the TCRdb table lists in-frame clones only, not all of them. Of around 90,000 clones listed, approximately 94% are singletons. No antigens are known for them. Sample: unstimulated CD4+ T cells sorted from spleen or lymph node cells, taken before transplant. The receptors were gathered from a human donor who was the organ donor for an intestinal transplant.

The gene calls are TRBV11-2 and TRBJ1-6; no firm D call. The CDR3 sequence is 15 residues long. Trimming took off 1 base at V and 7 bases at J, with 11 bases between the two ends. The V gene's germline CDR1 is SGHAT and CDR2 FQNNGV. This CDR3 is CASSLGSYSNSPLHF. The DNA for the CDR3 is TGTGCCAGCAGCTTAGGCAGCTACAGCAATTCACCCCTCCACTTT.

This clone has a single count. The CDR3 reads CASSQTPGLGNTEAFF. In DNA form, the CDR3 reads TGTGCCAGCAGCCAGACTCCGGGACTGGGGAACACTGAAGCTTTCTTT. V usage is TRBV5-5 and J usage is TRBJ1-1; D perhaps matches TRBD1 (5 bases). Germline loops: CDR1 SGHKS, CDR2 YYEKEE (reference sequence). The CDR3 runs to 16 residues. Trimming removed 4 bases at V and 1 base at J, with 17 bases between.

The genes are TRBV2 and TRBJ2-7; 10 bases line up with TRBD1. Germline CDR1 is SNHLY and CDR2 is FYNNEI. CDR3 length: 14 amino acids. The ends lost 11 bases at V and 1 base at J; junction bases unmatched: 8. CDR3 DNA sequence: TGTGCCGGGGGCCGGGACAGGGGTTCCTACGAGCAGTACTTC. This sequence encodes CAGGRDRGSYEQYF.

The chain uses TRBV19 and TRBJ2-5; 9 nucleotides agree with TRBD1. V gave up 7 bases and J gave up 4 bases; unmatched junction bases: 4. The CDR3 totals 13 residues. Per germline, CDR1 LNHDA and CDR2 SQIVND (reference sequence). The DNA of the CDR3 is TGTGCCAGTACAACAGGGGGCACAGAGACCCAGTACTTC. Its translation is CASTTGGTETQYF.

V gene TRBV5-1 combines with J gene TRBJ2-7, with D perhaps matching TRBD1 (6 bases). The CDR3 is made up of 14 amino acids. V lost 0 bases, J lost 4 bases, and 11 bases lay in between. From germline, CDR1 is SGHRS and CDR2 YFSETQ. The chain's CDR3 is CASSLDGQRYEQYF. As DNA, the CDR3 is TGCGCCAGCAGCTTGGACGGACAGAGGTACGAGCAGTACTTC.

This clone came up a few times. For the CDR3, the DNA is TGTGCCAGCAGCGTATTCATGACGACAGGGGGCACAGATACGCAGTATTTT. Translating gives CASSVFMTTGGTDTQYF. The chain employs TRBV9 and TRBJ2-3, with TRBD1 matching over 8 bases. The CDR3 consists of 17 residues. The germline gives CDR1 SGDLS, CDR2 YYNGEE. The junction had 8 bases not matched to a gene; V was cut back by 1 base and J by 1 base. Based on the CDR3 plus reference TRBV9 and TRBJ2-3, the full variable domain is DSGVTQTPKHLITATGQRVTLRCSPRSGDLSVYWYQQSLDQGLQFLIQYYNGEERAKGNILERFSAQQFPDLHSELNLSSLELGDSALYFCASSVFMTTGGTDTQYFGPGTRLTVL.

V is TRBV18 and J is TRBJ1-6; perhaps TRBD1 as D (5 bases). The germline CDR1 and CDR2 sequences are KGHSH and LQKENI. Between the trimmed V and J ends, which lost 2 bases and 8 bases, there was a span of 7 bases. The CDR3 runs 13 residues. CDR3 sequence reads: CASSPGADSPLHF. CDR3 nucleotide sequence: TGTGCCAGCTCACCAGGGGCGGATTCACCCCTCCACTTT.

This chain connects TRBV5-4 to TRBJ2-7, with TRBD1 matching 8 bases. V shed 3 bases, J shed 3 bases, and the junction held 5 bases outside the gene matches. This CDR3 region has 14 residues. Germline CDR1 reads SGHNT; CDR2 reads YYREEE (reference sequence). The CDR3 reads CASSSGQGFYEQYF. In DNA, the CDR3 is TGTGCCAGCAGCTCCGGACAGGGATTCTACGAGCAGTACTTC.

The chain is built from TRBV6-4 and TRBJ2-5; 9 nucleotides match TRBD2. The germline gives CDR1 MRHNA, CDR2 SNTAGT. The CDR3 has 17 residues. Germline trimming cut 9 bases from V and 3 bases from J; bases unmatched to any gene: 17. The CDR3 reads CARLFARGGGGEETQYF. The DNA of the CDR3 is TGTGCCAGGCTGTTCGCTAGGGGCGGCGGGGGGGAAGAGACCCAGTACTTC.

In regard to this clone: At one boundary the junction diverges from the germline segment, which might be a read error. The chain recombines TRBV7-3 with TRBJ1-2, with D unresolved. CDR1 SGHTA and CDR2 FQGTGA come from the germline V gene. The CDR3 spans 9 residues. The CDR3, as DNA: TGTGCCAGCAGCTTAGGAGACCTCTTC. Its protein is CASSLGDLF. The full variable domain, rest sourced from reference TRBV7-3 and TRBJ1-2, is GAGVSQTPSNKVTEKGKYVELRCDPISGHTALYWYRQSLGQGPEFLIYFQGTGAADDSGLPNDRFFAVRPEGSVSTLKIQRTERGDSAVYLCASSLGDLFGSGTRLTVV.

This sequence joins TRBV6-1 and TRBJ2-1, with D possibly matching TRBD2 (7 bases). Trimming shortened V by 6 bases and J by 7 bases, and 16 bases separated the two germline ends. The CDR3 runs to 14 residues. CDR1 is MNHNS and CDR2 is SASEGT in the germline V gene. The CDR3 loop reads CASRWGGPGNEQFF. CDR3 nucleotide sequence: TGTGCCAGCAGGTGGGGGGGGCCTGGAAATGAGCAGTTCTTC.